This T cell receptor beta chain comes out of a study of T cells after yellow fever vaccination. Making TCR cDNA involved 5'RACE template switching, which added UMIs and a universal primer site. MiXCR, applied by TCRdb to the 5' RACE reads, yields one record per CDR3 protein. Of hundreds of thousands of distinct CDR3 sequences listed, 13% were seen once; the top ten hold around 15%. A word on this clonotype: Its antigen is unidentified.

The germline V and J ends were trimmed by 3 bases and 2 bases, with 23 bases remaining between them. CDR3 size: 19 residues. Germline V gives CDR1 LGHNA, CDR2 YSLEER. Findings of the study overall: Subsequent to the booster, the majority of primary-vaccination clones reappeared (around 96% CD4, approximately 90% CD8). Abundant clonotypes (contaminants from the bulk population) could be present in FACS-sorted repertoires.

Sequenced material: PBMCs, taken on the day of the yellow fever booster vaccination. This clonotype was obtained from a young man who received the YFV17D yellow fever vaccine. The chain recombines TRBV4-3 with TRBJ2-1; D may be TRBD2 (5 bases). For the CDR3, the DNA is TGCGCCAGCAGCCAGAGGTGGGCCTCTAGTGTCGGGACCTACAATGAGCAGTTCTTC. Translating gives CASSQRWASSVGTYNEQFF.